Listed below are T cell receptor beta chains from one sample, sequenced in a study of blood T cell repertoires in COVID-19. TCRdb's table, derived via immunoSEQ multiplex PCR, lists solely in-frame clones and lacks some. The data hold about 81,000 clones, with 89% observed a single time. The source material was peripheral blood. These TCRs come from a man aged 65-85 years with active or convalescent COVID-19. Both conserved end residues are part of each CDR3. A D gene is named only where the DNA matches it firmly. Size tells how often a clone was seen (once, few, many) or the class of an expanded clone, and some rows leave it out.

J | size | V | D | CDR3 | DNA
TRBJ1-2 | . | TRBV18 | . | CASSPSSRVFHGYTF | TGTGCCAGCTCACCGTCTTCGAGGGTTTTCCATGGCTACACCTTC
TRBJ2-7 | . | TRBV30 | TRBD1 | CAWSMGQGTSEQYF | TGTGCCTGGAGTATGGGACAGGGGACCAGCGAGCAGTACTTC
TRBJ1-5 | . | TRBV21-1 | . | CASSPTGGAGQPQHF | TGTGCCAGCAGCCCCACAGGGGGCGCTGGACAGCCCCAGCATTTT
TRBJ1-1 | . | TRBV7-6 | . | CASSPPQGTSRNTEAFF | TGTGCCAGCAGCCCCCCGCAGGGGACCTCGAGGAACACTGAAGCTTTCTTT
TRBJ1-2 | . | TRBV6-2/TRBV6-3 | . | CASSYPGRGNGYTF | TGTGCCAGCAGTTACCCCGGCAGGGGCAATGGCTACACCTTC
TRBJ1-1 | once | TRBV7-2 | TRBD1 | CASSLNRGSTEAFF | TGTGCCAGCAGCTTAAACAGGGGGTCTACTGAAGCTTTCTTT
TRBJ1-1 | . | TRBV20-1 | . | CSALQNTEAFF | TGCAGTGCCTTACAAAACACTGAAGCTTTCTTT
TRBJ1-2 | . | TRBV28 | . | CASSLRAPANYGYTF | TGTGCCAGCAGTTTGCGGGCACCCGCGAACTATGGCTACACCTTC
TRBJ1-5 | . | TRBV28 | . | CASSFGRRGGNQPQHF | TGTGCCAGCAGTTTTGGTCGCAGGGGAGGCAATCAGCCCCAGCATTTT
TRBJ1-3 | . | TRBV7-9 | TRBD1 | CASRPTGASLSGNTIYF | TGTGCCAGCAGACCGACAGGGGCGTCCCTCTCTGGAAACACCATATATTTT
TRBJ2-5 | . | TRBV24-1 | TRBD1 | CATSGLTGIGAQETQYF | TGTGCCACCAGTGGGTTGACAGGGATCGGGGCACAAGAGACCCAGTACTTC
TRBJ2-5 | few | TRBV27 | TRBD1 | CASRWTGEETQYF | TGTGCCAGCAGATGGACAGGAGAAGAGACCCAGTACTTC
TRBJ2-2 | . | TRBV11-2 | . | CASSLLAPGTGELFF | TGTGCCAGCAGCTTACTAGCCCCGGGCACCGGGGAGCTGTTTTTT
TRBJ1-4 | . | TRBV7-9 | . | CASSAQDGINEKLFF | TGTGCCAGCAGCGCACAGGACGGAATCAATGAAAAACTGTTTTTT
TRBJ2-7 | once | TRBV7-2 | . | CASSLERAAYEQYF | TGTGCCAGCAGCTTAGAGAGGGCGGCCTACGAGCAGTACTTC
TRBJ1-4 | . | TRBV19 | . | CASRTTGRASVNEKLFF | TGTGCCAGTAGGACAACAGGACGGGCTTCGGTCAATGAAAAACTGTTTTTT
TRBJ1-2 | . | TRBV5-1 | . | CASSLGQIYTGYTF | TGCGCCAGCAGCTTGGGGCAGATATATACTGGCTACACCTTC
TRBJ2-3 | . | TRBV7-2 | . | CASRGADTQYF | TGTGCCAGCAGGGGCGCAGATACGCAGTATTTT
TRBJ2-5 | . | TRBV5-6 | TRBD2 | CASSLAGGETQYF | TGTGCCAGCAGCTTGGCCGGGGGGGAGACCCAGTACTTC
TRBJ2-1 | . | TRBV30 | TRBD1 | CAWSPTGLNEQFF | TGTGCCTGGAGTCCGACAGGGCTCAATGAGCAGTTCTTC
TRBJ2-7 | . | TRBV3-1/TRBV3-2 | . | CASSLYIGSSYEQYF | TGTGCCAGCAGCCTTTACATCGGGAGCTCCTACGAGCAGTACTTC
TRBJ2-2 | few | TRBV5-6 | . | CASSPLQRGDTGELFF | TGTGCCAGCAGCCCGCTTCAAAGGGGTGACACCGGGGAGCTGTTTTTT
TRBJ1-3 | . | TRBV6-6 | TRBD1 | CASSPGQGTFSGNTIYF | TGTGCCAGCAGTCCTGGACAGGGAACTTTCTCTGGAAACACCATATATTTT
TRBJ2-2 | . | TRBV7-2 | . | CASSSSRAQARSGELFF | TGTGCCAGCAGCTCCAGCCGGGCACAGGCTCGGTCCGGGGAGCTGTTTTTT
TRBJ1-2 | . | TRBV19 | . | CASSKPLANYGYTF | TGTGCCAGTAGTAAACCCTTAGCTAACTATGGCTACACCTTC
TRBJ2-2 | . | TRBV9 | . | CASSVVSGSIGELFF | TGTGCCAGCAGCGTAGTATCAGGGTCCATCGGGGAGCTGTTTTTT
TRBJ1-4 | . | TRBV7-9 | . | CASSLAGGGGHEKLFF | TGTGCCAGCAGCCTGGCCGGGGGAGGAGGTCATGAAAAACTGTTTTTT
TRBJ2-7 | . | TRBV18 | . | CASSPGQGRSYEQYF | TGTGCCAGCTCACCGGGGCAGGGTAGATCCTACGAGCAGTACTTC
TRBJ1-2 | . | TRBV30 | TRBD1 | CAWSVIDRGMIGF | TGTGCCTGGAGTGTTATCGACAGGGGGATGATAGGCTTC
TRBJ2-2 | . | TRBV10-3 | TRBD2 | CAISESVRGGAGELFF | TGTGCCATCAGTGAGTCCGTGCGGGGGGGAGCCGGGGAGCTGTTTTTT
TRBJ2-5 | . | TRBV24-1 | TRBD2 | CATSEPGLAGGIETQYF | TGTGCCACCAGTGAACCAGGACTAGCGGGGGGGATAGAGACCCAGTACTTC
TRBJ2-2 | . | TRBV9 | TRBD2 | CASMPGGTYTGELFF | TGTGCCAGCATGCCGGGGGGGACGTACACCGGGGAGCTGTTTTTT
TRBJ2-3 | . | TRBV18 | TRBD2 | CASSRGRSGGTDTQYF | TGTGCCAGCTCACGGGGGCGGAGCGGGGGAACAGATACGCAGTATTTT
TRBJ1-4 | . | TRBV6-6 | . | CASSPRVHVGRSNEKLFF | TGTGCCAGCAGTCCCCGGGTCCATGTCGGCCGGAGCAATGAAAAACTGTTTTTT
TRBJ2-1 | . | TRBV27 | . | CASSFPEQFF | TGTGCCAGCAGTTTCCCGGAGCAGTTCTTC
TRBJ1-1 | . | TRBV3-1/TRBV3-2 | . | CASSQETSNTEAFF | TGTGCCAGCAGCCAAGAAACTTCGAACACTGAAGCTTTCTTT
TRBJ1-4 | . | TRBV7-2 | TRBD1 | CASSRGQGYEKLFF | TGTGCCAGCAGCCGCGGACAGGGTTATGAAAAACTGTTTTTT
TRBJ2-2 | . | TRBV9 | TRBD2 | CASSAGGSGATGELFF | TGTGCCAGCAGCGCCGGGGGTAGCGGGGCTACCGGGGAGCTGTTTTTT
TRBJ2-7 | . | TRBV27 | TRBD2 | CASSLTSGFRYEQYF | TGTGCCAGCAGTTTAACTAGCGGGTTTCGCTACGAGCAGTACTTC
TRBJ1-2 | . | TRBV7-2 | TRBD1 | CASSQGGQGLSYGYTF | TGTGCCAGCAGCCAGGGTGGACAGGGTCTTAGCTATGGCTACACCTTC